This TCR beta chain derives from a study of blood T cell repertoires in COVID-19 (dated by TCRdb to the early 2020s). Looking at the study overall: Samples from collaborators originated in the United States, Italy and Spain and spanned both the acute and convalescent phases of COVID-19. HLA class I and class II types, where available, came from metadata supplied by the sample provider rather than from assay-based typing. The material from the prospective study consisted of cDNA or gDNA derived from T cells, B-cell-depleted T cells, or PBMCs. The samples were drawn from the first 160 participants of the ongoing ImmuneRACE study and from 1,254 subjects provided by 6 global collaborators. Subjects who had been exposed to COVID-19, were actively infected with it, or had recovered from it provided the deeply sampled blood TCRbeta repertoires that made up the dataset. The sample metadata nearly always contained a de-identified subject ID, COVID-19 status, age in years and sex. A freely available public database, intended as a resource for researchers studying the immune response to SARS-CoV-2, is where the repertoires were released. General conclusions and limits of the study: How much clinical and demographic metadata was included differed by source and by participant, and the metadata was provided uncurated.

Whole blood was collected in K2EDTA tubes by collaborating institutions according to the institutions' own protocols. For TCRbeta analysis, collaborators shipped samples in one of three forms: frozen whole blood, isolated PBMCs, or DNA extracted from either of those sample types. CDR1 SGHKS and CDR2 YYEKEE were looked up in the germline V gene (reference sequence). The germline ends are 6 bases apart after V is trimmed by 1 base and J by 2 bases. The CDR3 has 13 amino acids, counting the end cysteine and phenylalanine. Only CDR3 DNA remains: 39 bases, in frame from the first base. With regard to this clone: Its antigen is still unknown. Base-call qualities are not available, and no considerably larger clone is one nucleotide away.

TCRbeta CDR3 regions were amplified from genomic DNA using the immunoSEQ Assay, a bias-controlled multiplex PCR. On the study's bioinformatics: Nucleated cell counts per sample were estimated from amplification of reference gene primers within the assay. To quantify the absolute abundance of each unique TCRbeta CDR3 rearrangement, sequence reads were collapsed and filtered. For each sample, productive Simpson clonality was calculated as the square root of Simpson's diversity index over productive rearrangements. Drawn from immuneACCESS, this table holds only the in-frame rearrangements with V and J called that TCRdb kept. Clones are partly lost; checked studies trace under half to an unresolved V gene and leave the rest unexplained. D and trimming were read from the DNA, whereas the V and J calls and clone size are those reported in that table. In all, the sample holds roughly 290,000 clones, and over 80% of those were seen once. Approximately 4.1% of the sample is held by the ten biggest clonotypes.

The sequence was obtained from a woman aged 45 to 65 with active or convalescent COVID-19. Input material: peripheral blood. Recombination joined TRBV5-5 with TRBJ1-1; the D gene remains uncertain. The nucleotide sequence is TGTGCCAGCAGCTTGACACGAAACACTGAAGCTTTCTTT. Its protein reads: CASSLTRNTEAFF.